This entry features one TCR beta chain sequence. These data come from a study of blood T cell repertoires in COVID-19. Study details: Acute and convalescent COVID-19 samples came from the United States, Italy and Spain. PBMCs, B-cell-depleted T cells, or T cells provided the cDNA or gDNA that made up the material.

The authors' processing: Reference gene primer amplification in the assay estimated nucleated cell counts. Repertoires were generated with immunoSEQ multiplex PCR, while TCRdb's copy carries only in-frame clones and drops some. V, J and clone size reflect that table, while D and trimming were determined from the DNA. Altogether 13,000 or so clones are present, 86% being singletons, with the ten largest covering roughly 50%. What was sequenced was peripheral blood. This TCR was sampled from a man older than 75 with acute or convalescent COVID-19.

This CDR3 reads CASSQDRGQGAEETQYF. The CDR3 DNA is TGTGCCAGCAGCCAAGATAGGGGACAGGGGGCTGAAGAGACCCAGTACTTC. The chain employs TRBV14 and TRBJ2-5, with TRBD1 matching over 12 bases. The germline V gene encodes CDR1 SGHDN and CDR2 FVKESK. This CDR3 comprises 17 residues. V dropped 0 bases and J dropped 3; count of bases not matched to a gene: 5.